What follows are 3 T cell receptor beta chains derived from one specimen sequenced in a study of metastatic and nonmetastatic thyroid tumors. Ahead of thyroid surgery, no patient had received treatment of any kind. TCRdb ran MiXCR on the PCR reads. The top ten hold over 15% of the sample, which has 10,000 to 15,000 clones, roughly 29% seen once. The sequencing input was tumor tissue. Receptors were obtained from a female donor with papillary thyroid cancer or a benign thyroid nodule (not recorded which). Some clones in this sample may be carry-over from other donors' samples.

This clone was picked up a small number of times. This chain connects TRBV20-1 to TRBJ1-3, with D tentatively TRBD1 (6 bases). Germline CDR1 DFQATT, CDR2 SNEGSKA (reference sequence). The CDR3 covers 15 residues. Trimming shortened V by 4 bases and J by 6 bases, and 19 bases separated the two germline ends. The CDR3 nucleotides are TGCAGTGCTAAGGCGGTGGACAGTTCCCTAAACACCATATATTTT. Amino acid sequence: CSAKAVDSSLNTIYF.

The table lists this clone with a count of one. The chain uses TRBV13 and TRBJ2-7, with TRBD2 identical over 13 bases. This CDR3 has 16 residues. V dropped 5 bases and J dropped 2; count of bases not matched to a gene: 6. Per germline, CDR1 PRHDT and CDR2 FYEKMQ (reference sequence). The DNA of the CDR3 is TGTGCCAGCAGCCCCGGGACTAGCGGGAATACCTACGAGCAGTACTTC. Its translation is CASSPGTSGNTYEQYF. Together with reference TRBV13 and TRBJ2-7, the CDR3 gives the full variable domain: AAGVIQSPRHLIKEKRETATLKCYPIPRHDTVYWYQQGPGQDPQFLISFYEKMQSDKGSIPDRFSAQQFSDYHSELNMSSLELGDSALYFCASSPGTSGNTYEQYFGPGTRLTVT.

Notes on this clone: Germline is not matched at one junction end, which may reflect a read error. This chain joins TRBV7-7 and TRBJ2-1; TRBD2 matches at 8 bases. CDR1 and CDR2 (germline): SSHAT, FNYEAQ (reference sequence). The CDR3 runs 15 residues. In DNA, the CDR3 is TGTGCTAGCAGCCCACTAGCGGCGGGGCCGGGTGAGCAGTTCTTC. Its protein is CASSPLAAGPGEQFF.